This TCR beta chain was recorded in a study of neurological immune-mediated disorders. In its sample, this clonotype was seen many times. As yet, its antigen is unknown. The study, taken as a whole, reports: While HTLV-1-associated myelopathy showed the greatest TCR clonal expansion, multiple sclerosis showed the least, falling below healthy controls.

TCRdb recomputed calls from the 5' RACE reads with MiXCR, one row per CDR3 protein. Of more than 40,000 distinct CDR3 sequences listed, 12% were seen once; the top ten hold approximately 9%. Between the trimmed V and J ends, which lost 7 bases and 4 bases, there was a span of 13 bases. Germline CDR1 is MNHNY and CDR2 is SVGAGI (reference sequence). The CDR3 spans 13 residues. Sample time point: longitudinal time-point 3. V and J are TRBV6-6 and TRBJ1-1; D call uncertain. This receptor was obtained from a male donor with HTLV-1-associated myelopathy (HAM/TSP). The specimen was PBMCs. CDR3 in DNA: TGTGCCAGCAATTCCAATAAGGGCACTGAAGCTTTCTTT. Translation: CASNSNKGTEAFF.